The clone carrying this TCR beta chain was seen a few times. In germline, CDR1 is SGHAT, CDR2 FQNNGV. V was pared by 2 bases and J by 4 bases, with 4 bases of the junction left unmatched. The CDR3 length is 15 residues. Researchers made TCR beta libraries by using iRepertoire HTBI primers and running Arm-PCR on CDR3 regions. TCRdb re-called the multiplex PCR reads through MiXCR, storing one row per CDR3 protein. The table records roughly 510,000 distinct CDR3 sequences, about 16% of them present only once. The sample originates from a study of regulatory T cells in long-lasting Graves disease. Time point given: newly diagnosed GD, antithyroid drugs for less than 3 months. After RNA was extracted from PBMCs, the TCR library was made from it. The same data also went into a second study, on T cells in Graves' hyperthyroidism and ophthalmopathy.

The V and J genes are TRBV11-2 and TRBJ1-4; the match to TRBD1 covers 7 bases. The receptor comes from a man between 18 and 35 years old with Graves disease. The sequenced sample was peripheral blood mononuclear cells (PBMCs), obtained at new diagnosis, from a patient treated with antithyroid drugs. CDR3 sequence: CASSLTTGFNEKLFF. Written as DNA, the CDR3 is TGTGCCAGCAGCTTAACGACAGGGTTTAATGAAAAACTGTTTTTT.